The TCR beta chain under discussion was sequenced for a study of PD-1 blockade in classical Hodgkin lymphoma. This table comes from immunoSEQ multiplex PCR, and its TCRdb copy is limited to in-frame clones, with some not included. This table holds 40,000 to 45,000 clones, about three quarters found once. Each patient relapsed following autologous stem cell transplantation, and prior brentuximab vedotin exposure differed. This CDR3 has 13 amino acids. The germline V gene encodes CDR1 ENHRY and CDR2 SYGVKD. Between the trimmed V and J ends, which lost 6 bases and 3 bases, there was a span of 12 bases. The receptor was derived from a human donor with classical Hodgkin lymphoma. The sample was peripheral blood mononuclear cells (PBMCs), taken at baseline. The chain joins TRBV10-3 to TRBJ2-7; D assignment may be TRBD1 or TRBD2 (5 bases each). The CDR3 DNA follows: TGTGCCATCAGGGGGGACGGCCTCTACGAGCAGTACTTC. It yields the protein CAIRGDGLYEQYF.